The sequence of this T cell receptor beta chain was determined in a study of monozygotic twins with inflammatory bowel disease. Per the germline V gene, CDR1 is SGHTA and CDR2 is FQGNSA. This CDR3 comprises 15 residues. cDNA synthesis was performed in eight separate reactions for each sample. Template switching appended UMIs that held a 6-nucleotide sample barcode. TCRdb re-analyzed the 5' RACE reads; it lists each CDR3 protein once, without DNA. Its table records hundreds of thousands of distinct CDR3 sequences. The rearrangement uses TRBV7-2 and TRBJ2-3; the TCRdb D gene call, TRBD2, has no DNA to confirm it. The specimen sequenced was blood. This receptor was taken from a human donor with ulcerative colitis or Crohn's disease, or a healthy co-twin of an affected twin (not recorded which). The chain's CDR3 is CASSLPTGNTDTQYF.